The sample holds one count of the clone carrying this T cell receptor beta chain. Its target is unknown. This sample was included in a study of cytomegalovirus exposure and HLA in healthy donors. Study overall: It was reported in a later analysis that the 95 to 150 validation repertoires used the same platform as the roughly 640 first-cohort repertoires.

Repertoires were generated with immunoSEQ multiplex PCR, while TCRdb's copy carries only in-frame clones and drops some. The table lists some 170,000 clones, roughly nine tenths of them singletons. Study-level results: It was confirmed in vitro that three of the CMV-associated chains were specific for CMV antigens. The study labeled more than 150 TCR beta chains cytomegalovirus-associated.

The junction had 3 bases not matched to a gene; V was cut back by 1 base and J by 0 bases. Germline V gives CDR1 SGDLS, CDR2 YYNGEE. CDR3 length equals 17 residues. V and J are TRBV9 and TRBJ2-1; 11 bases agree with TRBD2. The receptor was isolated from a man in his late teens or twenties in good health and CMV-seropositive. The sample comprised PBMCs. The CDR3 sequence: CASSVRSGRDSYNEQFF. CDR3 in DNA: TGTGCCAGCAGCGTACGTAGCGGGAGGGACTCCTACAATGAGCAGTTCTTC.